One and the same sample provided the 14 T cell receptor beta chains below, sequenced in a study of beta chain features in type 1 diabetes. Regarding the study as a whole: Shortening of TCRB CDR3s, moderate but significant, appeared in all four CD4+ subsets of Type 1 diabetes patients.

As every portion of the isolated RNA was reverse transcribed, the sequencing read expressed TCRB transcripts. Generated by immunoSEQ multiplex PCR, the TCRdb table keeps only in-frame clones and is missing some. The sample has 95,000 to 110,000 clones; approximately 30% are singletons. No antigens are known for them. The source material was central memory CD4+ T cells from blood. All receptors come from a woman aged 18-29 years with type 1 diabetes.

This clone was detected a few times. The gene calls are TRBV6-1 and TRBJ2-1, with TRBD2 matching 11 bases. The germline V gene has CDR1 MNHNS and CDR2 SASEGT. V lost 4 bases to trimming and J lost 8 bases; unmatched junction nucleotides: 13. This CDR3 is built from 17 residues. The CDR3 DNA sequence: TGTGCCAGCAGTGGACGACTAGCGGGAAGAGATGGCGATGAGCAGTTCTTC. This translates into CASSGRLAGRDGDEQFF.

The sample holds a few counts of this clone. The chain employs TRBV29-1 and TRBJ2-2, with D perhaps matching TRBD2 (5 bases). The CDR3 has 15 amino acids. Germline V gives CDR1 SQVTM, CDR2 ANQGSEA. V lost 0 bases and J lost 0, with 8 bases in between. CDR3 in amino acids: CSVEDRGTNTGELFF. CDR3 DNA sequence: TGCAGCGTTGAAGATCGAGGGACGAACACCGGGGAGCTGTTTTTT.

J is TRBJ1-1 and V is TRBV18, with 7 bases that match TRBD1. Germline V gene sequence: CDR1 KGHSH, CDR2 LQKENI. Trimming removed 3 bases from V and 1 base from J; junction bases left unmatched: 8. CDR3 size: 16 residues. The CDR3 is CASSPRQGGRNTEAFF. CDR3 sequence (DNA): TGTGCCAGCTCACCGCGACAGGGCGGGCGGAACACTGAAGCTTTCTTT.

In its sample, this clone was seen a few times. This chain connects TRBV5-1 to TRBJ1-6, with 7 bases aligning to TRBD1. The CDR3 extends over 13 amino acids. V lost 2 bases, J lost 9 bases, and 2 bases stayed unmatched. The germline CDR1 and CDR2 sequences are SGHRS and YFSETQ. CDR3 nucleotide sequence: TGCGCCAGCAGCTTCGACAGGGCTTCACCCCTCCACTTT. It is translated as CASSFDRASPLHF.

This clone turned up a few times. The gene calls are TRBV7-3 and TRBJ2-4; 7 bases fit TRBD2. J lost 0 bases, V lost 1 base, and 15 bases had no gene match. Germline CDR1 SGHTA, CDR2 FQGTGA. The CDR3 runs to 20 residues. The CDR3 coding sequence is TGTGCCAGCAGCTTAAGTCCCCCCTCCCTACTAGCGCCAGCCAAAAACATTCAGTACTTC. Translation: CASSLSPPSLLAPAKNIQYF.

This chain connects TRBV6-6 to TRBJ2-7; 7 bases match TRBD2. Losses at the gene ends were 2 bases for V and 3 bases for J; bases not matched to a gene: 4. This CDR3 is built from 14 residues. From germline, CDR1 is MNHNY and CDR2 SVGAGI (reference sequence). The DNA of the CDR3 is TGTGCCAGCAGTTACCGGGGGGTCGACTACGAGCAGTACGTC. Protein product: CASSYRGVDYEQYV.

V is TRBV19 and J is TRBJ1-5; TRBD1 matches 11 bases. The CDR3 totals 18 residues. Trimming took 7 bases from V and 2 from J; bases not matched to a gene: 13. The germline V gene encodes CDR1 LNHDA and CDR2 SQIVND (reference sequence). CDR3 protein: CASTVRGQGAMGNQPQHF. For the CDR3, the DNA is TGTGCCAGTACTGTCAGAGGACAGGGGGCGATGGGCAATCAGCCCCAGCATTTT.

The V gene is TRBV29-1, the J gene TRBJ2-1, with D possibly matching TRBD1 (6 bases). V lost 7 bases and J lost 1, with 11 bases in between. Germline CDR1 and CDR2: SQVTM and ANQGSEA. The CDR3 has 13 amino acids. CDR3 residues: CSGGQTSYNEQFF. CDR3 coding DNA: TGCAGCGGGGGGCAGACTTCCTACAATGAGCAGTTCTTC.

The chain has TRBV5-1 and TRBJ2-5; 9 bases map to TRBD2. Germline V gene sequence: CDR1 SGHRS, CDR2 YFSETQ. The V and J ends lost 0 bases and 5 bases, in that order; junction bases with no gene match: 8. The CDR3 runs to 16 residues. The CDR3 region has the DNA TGCGCCAGCAGCTTGGGTAGCGGGAGTGTCGCGGAGACCCAGTACTTC. This sequence encodes CASSLGSGSVAETQYF.

The chain recombines TRBV25-1 with TRBJ1-4; TRBD1 agrees at 8 bases. The CDR3 contains 16 residues. Germline values: CDR1 MGHDK, CDR2 SYGVNS. V trimming: 3 bases; J trimming: 3 bases; junction bases outside the gene matches: 6. CDR3 nucleotide sequence: TGTGCCAGCAGTGATACTAGGACAGGGTCTAATGAAAAACTGTTTTTT. Translated, it gives CASSDTRTGSNEKLFF.

The J gene is TRBJ2-1, the V gene TRBV5-1, with 8 bases aligning to TRBD2. The CDR3 covers 15 residues. The trim removed 0 bases at V and 9 bases at J, leaving 8 bases unmatched. Germline V gene lookup returns CDR1 SGHRS and CDR2 YFSETQ. The CDR3 protein is CASSLAQREFGEQFF. The CDR3 region has the DNA TGCGCCAGCAGCTTGGCCCAGCGGGAGTTTGGTGAGCAGTTCTTC.

The rearrangement joins TRBV5-1 to TRBJ2-5; 11 nucleotides agree with TRBD2. CDR3 length: 16 residues. Germline CDR1 and CDR2: SGHRS and YFSETQ. V trimming: 4 bases; J trimming: 1 base; junction bases outside the gene matches: 6. Written as DNA, the CDR3 is TGCGCCAGCAGCGAAAAGACTAGCGGGGCCCAAGAGACCCAGTACTTC. It codes for CASSEKTSGAQETQYF.

This clone appeared a few times. This chain connects TRBV6-1 to TRBJ1-1, with 8 bases that match TRBD1. Germline V CDR1 and CDR2: MNHNS, SASEGT. The CDR3 has 15 residues. The J segment lost 7 bases and the V segment lost 1 base, leaving 8 bases of the junction unmatched. CDR3 nucleotides: TGTGCCAGCAGTGAAGTAGGCGACAGGGGTGATGAAGCTTTCTTT. Protein: CASSEVGDRGDEAFF.

This clone was observed a few times. The chain links TRBV29-1 to TRBJ1-2; maybe TRBD1 (5 bases). The germline V and J ends were trimmed by 8 bases and 3 bases, with 13 bases remaining between them. This CDR3 comprises 12 residues. Germline CDR1 reads SQVTM; CDR2 reads ANQGSEA. The CDR3 DNA is TGCAGCCTAATTGACAGAGACTATGGCTACACCTTC. This codes for CSLIDRDYGYTF.